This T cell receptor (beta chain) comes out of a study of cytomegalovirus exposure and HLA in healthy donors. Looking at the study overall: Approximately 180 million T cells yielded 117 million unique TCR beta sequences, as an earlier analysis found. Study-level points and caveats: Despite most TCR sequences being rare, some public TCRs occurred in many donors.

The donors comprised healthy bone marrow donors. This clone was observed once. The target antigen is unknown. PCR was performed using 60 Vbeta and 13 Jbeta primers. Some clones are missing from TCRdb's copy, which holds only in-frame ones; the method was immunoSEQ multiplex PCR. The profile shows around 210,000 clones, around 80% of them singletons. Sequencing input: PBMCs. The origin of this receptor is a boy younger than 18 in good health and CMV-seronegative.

The CDR3 spells CASSLVVASGTYNEQFF. CDR3 coding DNA: TGCGCCAGCAGCCTAGTGGTCGCTAGCGGGACTTACAATGAGCAGTTCTTC. The rearrangement links TRBV5-1 to TRBJ2-1; the match to TRBD2 covers 9 bases. This CDR3 has 17 residues. Looked up from germline, CDR1 is SGHRS and CDR2 is YFSETQ. V lost 4 bases and J lost 4; bases outside the gene matches: 12.